These T cell receptor beta chains were read from a single sample in a study of T cell repertoires in cytomegalovirus infection. These receptors are not linked to any known antigen. TCRdb passed the reads through MiXCR, listing each CDR3 protein once. The table lists 900,000 to 950,000 distinct CDR3 sequences, around a third of them singletons. The sequences come from cultured CD8+ T cells from PBMCs, collected from culture after CMV antigen stimulation. These receptors all come from a human donor in good health (CMV status not recorded). Some clones in this sample may be carry-over from other donors' samples. Each CDR3 is given with its conserved first and last residue. D genes are given only for firm matches. Expanded clones get a size class; other rows say once, few or many, or leave the size out.

V: TRBV27
D: .
J: TRBJ1-4
size: many
DNA: TGTGCCAGCAGTTTGGATAATGAAAAACTGTTTTTT
CDR3: CASSLDNEKLFF

V: TRBV7-2
D: TRBD2
J: TRBJ2-1
size: .
DNA: TGTGTCAGCAGCGTTCCTAGCGGGGGACTCTCCTACAATGAGCAGTTCTTC
CDR3: CVSSVPSGGLSYNEQFF

V: TRBV6-6
D: .
J: TRBJ1-1
size: .
DNA: TGTGCCAGCAGTTACCCCGAACAGGGCCTAAACACTGAAGCTTTCTTT
CDR3: CASSYPEQGLNTEAFF

V: TRBV24-1
D: TRBD2
J: TRBJ2-3
size: few
DNA: TGTGCCACCAGTGATAACGGACTAGCGGGGGGCACAGATACGCAGTATTTT
CDR3: CATSDNGLAGGTDTQYF

V: TRBV27
D: TRBD2
J: TRBJ2-1
size: few
DNA: TGTGCCAGCACTCCTGGACTAGCGGGGGGTGGTCAGTTCTTC
CDR3: CASTPGLAGGGQFF

V: TRBV12-3/TRBV12-4
D: .
J: TRBJ2-6
size: many
DNA: TGTGCCAGCAGTCCTAGTGGCGGGTTTGGGGCCAACGTCCTGACTTTC
CDR3: CASSPSGGFGANVLTF

V: TRBV10-3
D: TRBD1
J: TRBJ1-2
size: .
DNA: TGTGCCATCAGTGAGAGGGGGCCACAGGAGTCCTATGGCTACACCTTC
CDR3: CAISERGPQESYGYTF

V: TRBV12-3/TRBV12-4
D: .
J: TRBJ1-1
size: few
DNA: TGTGCCAGCAGTCCATACGGGACCGGGAACACTGAAGCTTTCTTT
CDR3: CASSPYGTGNTEAFF

V: TRBV5-1
D: .
J: TRBJ2-2
size: .
DNA: TGCGCCAGCAGTTCCCTAGCTGGAAATGACGGGGAGCTGTTTTTT
CDR3: CASSSLAGNDGELFF

V: TRBV28
D: .
J: TRBJ2-2
size: .
DNA: TGTGCCAGCGAGAGCAGGCCCGGGGAGCTGTTTTTT
CDR3: CASESRPGELFF

V: TRBV7-6
D: .
J: TRBJ1-2
size: many
DNA: TGTGCCAGCAGCCCCTCAGGGGCCGGTGGCTACACCTTC
CDR3: CASSPSGAGGYTF

V: TRBV20-1
D: .
J: TRBJ1-1
size: .
DNA: TGCAGTGCTACGTTTGCGGAATTGAACACTGAAGCTTTCTTT
CDR3: CSATFAELNTEAFF

V: TRBV25-1
D: .
J: TRBJ1-1
size: many
DNA: TGTGCCAGCAGTGAAAGGTATCGTGGCGGCACTGAAGCTTTCTTT
CDR3: CASSERYRGGTEAFF

V: TRBV19
D: TRBD1
J: TRBJ2-1
size: .
DNA: TGTGCCATCTCGACAGGGCATTTTAGCTCCTACAATGAGCAGTTCTTC
CDR3: CAISTGHFSSYNEQFF

V: TRBV7-9
D: .
J: TRBJ1-2
size: many
DNA: TGTGCCAGCAGCTTTCCGGACGCTGATAACTATGGCTACACCTTC
CDR3: CASSFPDADNYGYTF

V: TRBV6-1
D: .
J: TRBJ1-2
size: .
DNA: TGTGCCAGCAGTTCCAGGGGACCCCTCTATGGCTACACCTTC
CDR3: CASSSRGPLYGYTF

V: TRBV19
D: .
J: TRBJ1-1
size: .
DNA: TGTGCCAGTACCCGTAGGGACCACACTGAAGCTTTCTTT
CDR3: CASTRRDHTEAFF

V: TRBV6-5
D: .
J: TRBJ2-7
size: many
DNA: TGTGCCAGCAGTTACCAGGGGTCCACTAGCGAGCAGTACTTC
CDR3: CASSYQGSTSEQYF

V: TRBV10-3
D: .
J: TRBJ1-1
size: .
DNA: TGTGCCATCAGTGACCAATGGACAGCAATGAACACTGAAGCTTTCTTT
CDR3: CAISDQWTAMNTEAFF

V: TRBV19
D: .
J: TRBJ1-2
size: few
DNA: TGTGCCAGTAGTATCCTATACCTGACAGCCTATGGCTACACCTTC
CDR3: CASSILYLTAYGYTF

V: TRBV7-2
D: .
J: TRBJ2-2
size: many
DNA: TGTGCCAGCAGCCCCGGGACGGGATGGGGCGGGGAGCTGTTTTTT
CDR3: CASSPGTGWGGELFF

V: TRBV7-6
D: .
J: TRBJ2-7
size: few
DNA: TGTGCCAGCAGCCCTGAGGCAGGGGATTCCTACGAGCAGTACTTC
CDR3: CASSPEAGDSYEQYF

V: TRBV4-1
D: .
J: TRBJ1-3
size: few
DNA: TGCGCCAGCGGCGGGGGCTCTGGAAACACCATATATTTT
CDR3: CASGGGSGNTIYF

V: TRBV7-8
D: .
J: TRBJ2-7
size: .
DNA: TGTGCCAGCAGCCTATGGGCCGGGGTAGGTCAGTACTTC
CDR3: CASSLWAGVGQYF

V: TRBV6-1
D: .
J: TRBJ1-5
size: .
DNA: TGTGCCAGCAGTGAACTGGCCCTCGAGGCCCAGCATTTT
CDR3: CASSELALEAQHF

V: TRBV4-1
D: .
J: TRBJ2-2
size: .
DNA: TGCGCCAGCAGCCGGGTGGACGGGGAGCTGTTTTTT
CDR3: CASSRVDGELFF

V: TRBV6-5
D: .
J: TRBJ1-1
size: few
DNA: TGTGCCAGCAGTTACAGGGACTTGGGGAACACTGAAGCTTTCTTT
CDR3: CASSYRDLGNTEAFF

V: TRBV4-1
D: TRBD1
J: TRBJ1-2
size: .
DNA: TGCGCCAGCAGCCAATATCCTCCGGGACAGGGAGATGGCTACACCTTC
CDR3: CASSQYPPGQGDGYTF

V: TRBV27
D: TRBD1
J: TRBJ1-5
size: .
DNA: TGTGCCAGCAGTTTATCACAGGGGACCTATCAGCCCCAGCATTTT
CDR3: CASSLSQGTYQPQHF

V: TRBV7-8
D: .
J: TRBJ2-3
size: many
DNA: TGTGCCAGCAGCTTATACGGGGGTCGGTTTAGCACAGATACGCAGTATTTT
CDR3: CASSLYGGRFSTDTQYF

V: TRBV7-9
D: .
J: TRBJ1-1
size: .
DNA: TGTGCCAGCAGCTTAACCCGTGGGGTGAACACTGAAGCTTTCTTT
CDR3: CASSLTRGVNTEAFF

V: TRBV10-2
D: .
J: TRBJ1-6
size: .
DNA: TGCGCCAGCAATCCGGACAGATCCAGCTCCTATAATTCACCCCTCCACTTT
CDR3: CASNPDRSSSYNSPLHF

V: TRBV14
D: .
J: TRBJ1-3
size: .
DNA: TGTGCCAGCAGCCAAGACTTATTCCTCTCTGGAAACACCATATATTTT
CDR3: CASSQDLFLSGNTIYF

V: TRBV7-9
D: .
J: TRBJ2-7
size: few
DNA: TGTGCCAGCAGTTCGCACCCCAACGAGCAGTACTTC
CDR3: CASSSHPNEQYF

V: TRBV6-6
D: .
J: TRBJ2-7
size: .
DNA: TGTGCCAGCGGACACGGTTCCTACGAGCAGTACTTC
CDR3: CASGHGSYEQYF

V: TRBV6-1
D: .
J: TRBJ2-2
size: many
DNA: TGTGCCAGCAGCTTAACCGGGACCCTGAACACCGGGGAGCTGTTTTTT
CDR3: CASSLTGTLNTGELFF

V: TRBV7-2
D: TRBD2
J: TRBJ2-5
size: many
DNA: TGTGCCAGCAGCTTAGCTCTAGCTCAGACTAGCGGGGGAGAGGAGACCCAGTACTTC
CDR3: CASSLALAQTSGGEETQYF

V: TRBV7-6
D: .
J: TRBJ2-5
size: .
DNA: TGTGCCAGCAGCTTAGAGGGAAACCAAGAGACCCAGTACTTC
CDR3: CASSLEGNQETQYF

V: TRBV7-9
D: .
J: TRBJ2-1
size: few
DNA: TGTGCCAGCAGCCTCCCCAAGGACTTTGTCATAGGATACAATGAGCAGTTCTTC
CDR3: CASSLPKDFVIGYNEQFF

V: TRBV7-2
D: .
J: TRBJ1-1
size: many
DNA: TGTGCCAGCACCTCCTGGGGGCGCGACACTGAAGCTTTCTTT
CDR3: CASTSWGRDTEAFF

V: TRBV15
D: .
J: TRBJ1-5
size: .
DNA: TGTGCCACCAGCAGAGATCTAGGGTTTCATCAGCCCCAGCATTTT
CDR3: CATSRDLGFHQPQHF

V: TRBV6-5
D: .
J: TRBJ2-3
size: few
DNA: TGTGCCAGCAGTTACCGTTCTGAATATACAGATACGCAGTATTTT
CDR3: CASSYRSEYTDTQYF

V: TRBV7-6
D: .
J: TRBJ1-3
size: many
DNA: TGTGCCAGCAGCTACATCCAGGGGCACGGAAACACCATATATTTT
CDR3: CASSYIQGHGNTIYF

V: TRBV29-1
D: .
J: TRBJ1-1
size: .
DNA: TGCAGCGTTGGTTCCGGGGACGTTGATGAAGCTTTCTTT
CDR3: CSVGSGDVDEAFF

V: TRBV6-1
D: TRBD2
J: TRBJ2-1
size: many
DNA: TGTGCCAGCAGTGACCGGGGGGCCTACAATGAGCAGTTCTTC
CDR3: CASSDRGAYNEQFF

V: TRBV7-8
D: TRBD2
J: TRBJ2-3
size: many
DNA: TGTGCCAGCAGCTTAGGCGGTAGCGGGGGGGCCTTAGATACGCAGTATTTT
CDR3: CASSLGGSGGALDTQYF